This T cell receptor beta chain stems from a study of T-cell reconstitution after alpha-beta-depleted transplantation in children (dated by TCRdb to about 2016). Broadly, across the study: The study quantitatively tracked T-cell immune reconstitution after TCRalphabeta/CD19-depleted allogeneic hematopoietic cell transplantation in children using TCR repertoire profiling. Findings and caveats that apply to the study as a whole: Over subsequent months, a decline in hyperexpanded clone frequencies was noted, and after one year, T-cell counts and TCRbeta diversity were mostly ascribed to newly produced T cells. About two months after transplant, the apparently early recovery of alphabetaT-cell counts reportedly depended on just several hundred clones that had expanded rapidly and came from non-depleted graft cells. In some patients, the high TCRbeta diversity seen at day 60 was put down to recipient T cells and intrathymic progenitors that had survived conditioning.

This clonotype came up many times. Its antigen specificity is not known. No base qualities exist here, and no much larger clone lies one base off it. The germline V gene supplies CDR1 MGHRA and CDR2 YSYEKL. V lost 1 base and J lost 2 bases; the stretch between them is 13 bases long. Measured from the cysteine to the phenylalanine, the CDR3 is 16 residues long. Just the 48-base CDR3 DNA is kept, in frame starting at base 1. According to the study, the label for this sample's treatment or condition signals: allogeneic hematopoietic cell transplantation with graft depleted of TCRalphabeta T cells and CD19 B cells. TCRalphabeta/CD19-depleted allogeneic hematopoietic cell grafts were given to the transplant recipients, all of whom were children. The library was built by means of PCR. TCRdb shows the sequencer as Illumina HiSeq 2500. TCR libraries were prepared with molecular barcoding, using unique molecular identifiers to normalize TCRbeta repertoire quantification. Clones were called with MiXCR by TCRdb after fastp trimmed the public reads at Q25, and only in-frame beta chains were retained. Every entry covers one CDR3 protein and lists the most common genes and DNA from its rows. The sample profile shows 600,000 or so distinct CDR3 sequences; 23% of them were found once. The ten largest clones represent 11% to 15% of the sample.

The rearrangement joined TRBV4-1 to TRBJ2-3; the D region possibly corresponds to TRBD1 (5 bases align). This sequence was found in a boy under three years old who had a stem cell transplant for acute myeloid leukemia, so the T cells may come from the graft donor. Material: PBMCs, mostly from graft donor cells, obtained 360 days after TCRalphabeta/CD19-depleted stem cell transplant. DNA sequence: TGCGCCAGCAGCCAAGTAGCAGGGATATTCACAGATACGCAGTATTTT. It codes for CASSQVAGIFTDTQYF.